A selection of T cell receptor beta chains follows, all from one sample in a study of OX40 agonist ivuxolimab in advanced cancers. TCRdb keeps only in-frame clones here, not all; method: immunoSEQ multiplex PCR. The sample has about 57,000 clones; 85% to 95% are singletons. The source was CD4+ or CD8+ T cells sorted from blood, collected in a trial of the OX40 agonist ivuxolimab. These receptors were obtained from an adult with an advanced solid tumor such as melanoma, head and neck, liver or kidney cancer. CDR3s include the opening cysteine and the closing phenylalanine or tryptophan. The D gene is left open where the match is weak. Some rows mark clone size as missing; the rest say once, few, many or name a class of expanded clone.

DNA: TGTGCCATCAGTTATGATCCGGGACTAGCGGTGGGGTGGGGCACAGATACGCAGTATTTT
CDR3: CAISYDPGLAVGWGTDTQYF
V: TRBV10-3
D: TRBD2
size: .
J: TRBJ2-3

DNA: TGTGCCAGCATGAATCGGGGGGAAAAACTGTTTTTT
CDR3: CASMNRGEKLFF
V: TRBV19
D: .
size: .
J: TRBJ1-4

DNA: TGTGCCAGCAGTTTCAGGGGTGGCTATGGCTACACCTTC
CDR3: CASSFRGGYGYTF
V: TRBV28
D: .
size: .
J: TRBJ1-2

DNA: TGTGCCAGCACTCCTTTAGAGGACCTACAGCCCCAGCATTTT
CDR3: CASTPLEDLQPQHF
V: TRBV6-6
D: .
size: .
J: TRBJ1-5

DNA: TGTGCCAGCAGTGAGACTAGCTCTGGGGCCAACGTCCTGACTTTC
CDR3: CASSETSSGANVLTF
V: TRBV6-4
D: .
size: few
J: TRBJ2-6

DNA: TGTGCCAGCAGCCCATCCACTAGCGGGAGGGCCCGAAGCACAGATACGCAGTATTTT
CDR3: CASSPSTSGRARSTDTQYF
V: TRBV11-3
D: TRBD2
size: once
J: TRBJ2-3

DNA: TGTGCCAGCAGTCCCGCGGGTGGTTCCAATGAGCAGTTCTTC
CDR3: CASSPAGGSNEQFF
V: TRBV6-5
D: .
size: .
J: TRBJ2-1

DNA: TGTGCCAGCAGCTCCTTAGTGGAGATTGAAGCTTTCTTT
CDR3: CASSSLVEIEAFF
V: TRBV13
D: .
size: once
J: TRBJ1-1

DNA: TGTGCCAGCAGCTTGGCCGCGCGGACCTACAATGAGCAGTTCTTC
CDR3: CASSLAARTYNEQFF
V: TRBV5-6
D: .
size: .
J: TRBJ2-1

DNA: TGTGCCAGCAGCTTAGGCGCGGTTGGGGACTACGGCGAGCAGTACTTC
CDR3: CASSLGAVGDYGEQYF
V: TRBV11-2
D: TRBD2
size: .
J: TRBJ2-7

DNA: TGTGCCAGCCGGGACAGGGTCTACGAGCAGTACTTC
CDR3: CASRDRVYEQYF
V: TRBV28
D: TRBD1
size: .
J: TRBJ2-7

DNA: TGTGCCACCAGCAGAGTAAGGGGGGTTGTAGACACTGAAGCTTTCTTT
CDR3: CATSRVRGVVDTEAFF
V: TRBV15
D: .
size: .
J: TRBJ1-1

DNA: TGTGCCAGCAGCCCCCCTCGGGCTAGCGGGAGTGGGGAGCTGTTTTTT
CDR3: CASSPPRASGSGELFF
V: TRBV9
D: TRBD2
size: .
J: TRBJ2-2

DNA: TGCGCCAGCGGAAGGGGGGGCGCGGGCACAGATACGCAGTATTTT
CDR3: CASGRGGAGTDTQYF
V: TRBV10-1
D: .
size: .
J: TRBJ2-3

DNA: TGTGCCAGCAGCAAAGGGGCGGGACATTACACAGATACGCAGTATTTT
CDR3: CASSKGAGHYTDTQYF
V: TRBV21-1
D: .
size: .
J: TRBJ2-3

DNA: TGTGCCAGCAGCCCTCAGGGGACCTACGAGCAGTACTTC
CDR3: CASSPQGTYEQYF
V: TRBV7-9
D: .
size: .
J: TRBJ2-7

DNA: TGTGCCAGCAGCCTTACTAGCGGGATCTACAATGAGCAGTTCTTC
CDR3: CASSLTSGIYNEQFF
V: TRBV7-9
D: TRBD2
size: .
J: TRBJ2-1

DNA: TGTGCCAGCAGCTGGGGACTAGCGGGAGGGTCATCGAGGGAGCAGTACTTC
CDR3: CASSWGLAGGSSREQYF
V: TRBV5-4
D: TRBD2
size: few
J: TRBJ2-7

DNA: TGTGCCAGCAGCGTAGCCCCCCGGGGGGGGCTAGCGGGGACAGATACGCAGTATTTT
CDR3: CASSVAPRGGLAGTDTQYF
V: TRBV9
D: TRBD2
size: .
J: TRBJ2-3

DNA: TGCGCCAGCAGCCAACTGACTAGCGGTAGCACAGATACGCAGTATTTT
CDR3: CASSQLTSGSTDTQYF
V: TRBV4-3
D: TRBD2
size: .
J: TRBJ2-3

DNA: TGTGCCAGCACCCACGCGAAAGTCTACGAGCAGTACTTC
CDR3: CASTHAKVYEQYF
V: TRBV28
D: .
size: .
J: TRBJ2-7

DNA: TGTGCCAGCAGTACCGGGACAGACTACGAGCAGTACTTC
CDR3: CASSTGTDYEQYF
V: TRBV28
D: TRBD1
size: .
J: TRBJ2-7

DNA: TGTGCCAGCAGCTTGACAGGGGAGACCCAGTACTTC
CDR3: CASSLTGETQYF
V: TRBV5-6
D: .
size: once
J: TRBJ2-5

DNA: TGTGCCAGCAGCTTAGCCCTAATTGATGGGAACACTGAAGCTTTCTTT
CDR3: CASSLALIDGNTEAFF
V: TRBV11-1
D: .
size: once
J: TRBJ1-1

DNA: TGTGCCAGCAGCGTAGCCGGGGGCGGTGGGTCGGCTAACTATGGCTACACCTTC
CDR3: CASSVAGGGGSANYGYTF
V: TRBV9
D: .
size: .
J: TRBJ1-2

DNA: TGTGCCAGCAGTTTCGGAACCGGGGAGCTGTTTTTT
CDR3: CASSFGTGELFF
V: TRBV27
D: .
size: .
J: TRBJ2-2

DNA: TGTGCCACCAGCAGAGATGCTCAGCTTACGAACACCGGGGAGCTGTTTTTT
CDR3: CATSRDAQLTNTGELFF
V: TRBV15
D: .
size: .
J: TRBJ2-2

DNA: TGCGCCAGCGCCCCCAGGGTTGCCCACGAGCAGTACTTC
CDR3: CASAPRVAHEQYF
V: TRBV5-1
D: .
size: .
J: TRBJ2-7

DNA: TGTGCCAGCAGCCTCGAGGGAGGGCTAGCGGGCTCAGAGACCCAGTACTTC
CDR3: CASSLEGGLAGSETQYF
V: TRBV9
D: TRBD2
size: .
J: TRBJ2-5

DNA: TGTGCCAGCAGTTATGACCAGGGGACTGAAGCTTTCTTT
CDR3: CASSYDQGTEAFF
V: TRBV6-6
D: .
size: .
J: TRBJ1-1

DNA: TGTGCCAGTAGTATTCATAGCTCCTACGAGCAGTACTTC
CDR3: CASSIHSSYEQYF
V: TRBV19
D: .
size: .
J: TRBJ2-7

DNA: TGTGCCAGCAGCTTGGGGAGCTCCTATAATTCACCCCTCCACTTT
CDR3: CASSLGSSYNSPLHF
V: TRBV5-6
D: .
size: .
J: TRBJ1-6

DNA: TGTGCCAGCAGCGTAGCGGGAGGCCGATTTAGCACAGATACGCAGTATTTT
CDR3: CASSVAGGRFSTDTQYF
V: TRBV9
D: TRBD2
size: .
J: TRBJ2-3

DNA: TGCGCCAGCAGCCAGGGGCGAGCGGAATACAATGAGCAGTTCTTC
CDR3: CASSQGRAEYNEQFF
V: TRBV4-3
D: .
size: once
J: TRBJ2-1

DNA: TGTGCCAGCAGCCGTAAGACAACCGGGCCTAATGAAAAACTGTTTTTT
CDR3: CASSRKTTGPNEKLFF
V: TRBV7-8
D: .
size: .
J: TRBJ1-4

DNA: TGTGCCAGCAGTCCTAATAGCGGGAGCTCCTACAATGAGCAGTTCTTC
CDR3: CASSPNSGSSYNEQFF
V: TRBV27
D: TRBD2
size: .
J: TRBJ2-1

DNA: TGTGCCAGCAGTTTATTAGGGGGGGACACTGAAGCTTTCTTT
CDR3: CASSLLGGDTEAFF
V: TRBV27
D: .
size: .
J: TRBJ1-1

DNA: TGTGCCAGCAGCGCCTCCCATAGCACAGATACGCAGTATTTT
CDR3: CASSASHSTDTQYF
V: TRBV7-6
D: .
size: .
J: TRBJ2-3

DNA: TGTGCCAGTAGTATAGTTGCGGGAGGGCTCGAGCAGTACTTC
CDR3: CASSIVAGGLEQYF
V: TRBV19
D: TRBD2
size: .
J: TRBJ2-7

DNA: TGTGCCAGCAGCGTAGAGGGTAATAGCAATCAGCCCCAGCATTTT
CDR3: CASSVEGNSNQPQHF
V: TRBV9
D: .
size: .
J: TRBJ1-5

DNA: TGTGCCAGCAGTTTAGTCACTAGCGTCTCCTCCTACGAGCAGTACTTC
CDR3: CASSLVTSVSSYEQYF
V: TRBV28
D: TRBD2
size: .
J: TRBJ2-7

DNA: TGTGCCAGCAGTGACACTAAGGGTCAAGAGACCCAGTACTTC
CDR3: CASSDTKGQETQYF
V: TRBV6-5
D: .
size: .
J: TRBJ2-5

DNA: TGTGCTAGTGGTTTGGCTCTAGCGGGAGGGTACAATGAGCAGTTCTTC
CDR3: CASGLALAGGYNEQFF
V: TRBV12-5
D: TRBD2
size: .
J: TRBJ2-1

DNA: TGTGCCAGCAGTCCCTCTTGGACTAGCGCGTATGAGCAGTTCTTC
CDR3: CASSPSWTSAYEQFF
V: TRBV6-5
D: TRBD2
size: .
J: TRBJ2-1

DNA: TGTGCCAGTGGGAAGAGAGATACGCAGTATTTT
CDR3: CASGKRDTQYF
V: TRBV19
D: .
size: .
J: TRBJ2-3

DNA: TGTGCCAGCAGCTTAATGGCTGAAGCTTTCTTT
CDR3: CASSLMAEAFF
V: TRBV7-2
D: .
size: few
J: TRBJ1-1

DNA: TGTGCCAGCACCGTGACAGGGCCCGTCACAGATACGCAGTATTTT
CDR3: CASTVTGPVTDTQYF
V: TRBV7-8
D: TRBD1
size: .
J: TRBJ2-3

DNA: TGTGCCAGCAGCTTGGCCACGAACACTGAAGCTTTCTTT
CDR3: CASSLATNTEAFF
V: TRBV5-6
D: .
size: .
J: TRBJ1-1

DNA: TGTGCCAGCAGCTTAGCTCAGGGGGCCTATGGCTACACCTTC
CDR3: CASSLAQGAYGYTF
V: TRBV7-2
D: TRBD1
size: .
J: TRBJ1-2

DNA: TGCGCCAGCAGCCAAGGTTCGTATGAGCAGTACTTC
CDR3: CASSQGSYEQYF
V: TRBV4-3
D: .
size: .
J: TRBJ2-7

DNA: TGTGCCAGCAGCTTACGACAGGGTCGGGGTTACGAGCAGTACTTC
CDR3: CASSLRQGRGYEQYF
V: TRBV7-9
D: TRBD1
size: .
J: TRBJ2-7

DNA: TGTGCCAGCTCCCTGAGAGGGGGCTTCGAGCAGTACTTC
CDR3: CASSLRGGFEQYF
V: TRBV19
D: TRBD1
size: once
J: TRBJ2-7

DNA: TGTGCCAGCAGTATAAAAGGACTGCCCTCTTCCTACGAGCAGTACTTC
CDR3: CASSIKGLPSSYEQYF
V: TRBV27
D: .
size: .
J: TRBJ2-7